This T cell receptor (beta chain) was retrieved from a study of post-analysis software for immune sequencing data. Every TCR beta cDNA library bore unique molecular identifiers. Each sample of about 0.9 to 10 million input T cells yielded roughly 500,000 cDNA molecules, so each molecule approximated one T cell. TCRdb redid the calling of the PCR reads with MiXCR, one entry per CDR3 protein. Here the sample spans roughly 400,000 distinct CDR3 sequences, about 39% being singletons. Concerning this clonotype itself: Its antigen remains unidentified.

Overall study results and limits: Patients carried roughly five TRBV segments more frequently than controls did, and TRBV5-6, TRBV5-1 and TRBV20-1 were among them. Significantly lower normalized Chao1 diversity was seen in multiple sclerosis patients than in controls.

The CDR3 is 16 residues long. Per germline, CDR1 SEHNR and CDR2 FQNEAQ (reference sequence). The chain recombines TRBV7-9 with TRBJ2-1; TRBD1 matches 8 bases. The better agreement between TRBJ2-7 and the DNA end casts doubt on the J call. Material for sequencing was blood. This TCR came from a girl aged 2-9 years with multiple sclerosis. Here the CDR3 DNA reads TGTGCCAGCAGCTTAGTGCCTTCGACAGGGGTCTACGAGCAGTACTTC. It codes for CASSLVPSTGVYEQYF.